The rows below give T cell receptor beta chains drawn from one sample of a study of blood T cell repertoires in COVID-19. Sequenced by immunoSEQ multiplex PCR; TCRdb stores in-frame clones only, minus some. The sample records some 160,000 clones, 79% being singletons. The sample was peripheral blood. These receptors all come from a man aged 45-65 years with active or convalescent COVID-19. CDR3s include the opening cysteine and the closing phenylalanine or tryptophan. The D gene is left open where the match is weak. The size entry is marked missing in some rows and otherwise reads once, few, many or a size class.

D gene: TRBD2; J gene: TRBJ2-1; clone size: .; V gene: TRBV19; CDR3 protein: CASSPREAGGNEQFF; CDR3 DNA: TGTGCCAGTAGTCCGCGGGAGGCGGGGGGGAATGAGCAGTTCTTC
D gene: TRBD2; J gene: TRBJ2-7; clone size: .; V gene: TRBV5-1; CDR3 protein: CASSLVTSVTEQYF; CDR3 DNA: TGCGCCAGCAGCTTGGTTACTAGCGTTACCGAGCAGTACTTC
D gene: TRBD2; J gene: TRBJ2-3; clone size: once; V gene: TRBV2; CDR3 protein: CASTNRLAGGTDTQYF; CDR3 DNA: TGTGCCAGCACTAATCGCCTAGCGGGAGGAACAGATACGCAGTATTTT
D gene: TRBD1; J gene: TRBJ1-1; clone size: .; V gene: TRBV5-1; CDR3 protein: CASSWGDRTNTEAFF; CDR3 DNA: TGCGCCAGCAGCTGGGGGGACAGAACGAACACTGAAGCTTTCTTT
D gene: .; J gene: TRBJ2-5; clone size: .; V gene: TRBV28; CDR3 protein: CASSPGGTQYF; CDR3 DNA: TGTGCCAGCAGTCCCGGGGGGACCCAGTACTTC
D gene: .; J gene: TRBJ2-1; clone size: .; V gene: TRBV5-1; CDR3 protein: CASSFDRGTAGGPGNEQFF; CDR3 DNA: TGCGCCAGCAGCTTCGACAGGGGTACGGCGGGAGGGCCGGGGAATGAGCAGTTCTTC
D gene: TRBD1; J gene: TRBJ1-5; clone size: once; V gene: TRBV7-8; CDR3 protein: CASSRGQGANQPQHF; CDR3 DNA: TGTGCCAGCAGCCGCGGACAGGGGGCGAATCAGCCCCAGCATTTT
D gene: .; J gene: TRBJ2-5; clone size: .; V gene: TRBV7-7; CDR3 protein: CASSLNTQETQYF; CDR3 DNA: TGTGCCAGCAGCTTAAACACCCAAGAGACCCAGTACTTC
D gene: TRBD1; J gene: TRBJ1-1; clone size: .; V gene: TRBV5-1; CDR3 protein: CASSSTGANTEAFF; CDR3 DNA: TGCGCCAGCAGCTCGACAGGGGCGAACACTGAAGCTTTCTTT
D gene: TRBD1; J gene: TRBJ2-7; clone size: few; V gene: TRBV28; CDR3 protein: CASSYLGTGGYEQYF; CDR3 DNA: TGTGCCAGCAGTTACCTCGGGACAGGGGGCTACGAGCAGTACTTC
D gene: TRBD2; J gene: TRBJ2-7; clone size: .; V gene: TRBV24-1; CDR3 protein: CATSGSGTRSSYEQYF; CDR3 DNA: TGTGCCACCAGTGGTTCCGGGACTAGGAGCTCCTACGAGCAGTACTTC
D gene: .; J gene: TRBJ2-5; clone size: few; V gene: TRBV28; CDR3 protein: CASSLEGTQYF; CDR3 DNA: TGTGCCAGCAGTTTAGAGGGGACCCAGTACTTC
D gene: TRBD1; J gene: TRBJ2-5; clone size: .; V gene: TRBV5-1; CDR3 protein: CASSQQGARETQYF; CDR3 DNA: TGCGCCAGCAGCCAACAGGGGGCGCGAGAGACCCAGTACTTC
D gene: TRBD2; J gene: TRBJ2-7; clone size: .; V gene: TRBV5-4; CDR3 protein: CASSLEWTSGYEQYF; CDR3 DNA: TGTGCCAGCAGCTTGGAATGGACTAGCGGCTACGAGCAGTACTTC
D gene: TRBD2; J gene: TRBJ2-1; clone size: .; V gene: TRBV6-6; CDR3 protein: CASRLAGGNNEQFF; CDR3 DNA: TGTGCCAGCAGATTAGCGGGAGGGAACAATGAGCAGTTCTTC
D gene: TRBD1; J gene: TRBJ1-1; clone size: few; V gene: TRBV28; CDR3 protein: CASSSIKGQGTEAFF; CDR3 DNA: TGTGCCAGCAGTTCTATAAAGGGACAGGGGACTGAAGCTTTCTTT
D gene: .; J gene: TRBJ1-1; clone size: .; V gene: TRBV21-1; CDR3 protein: CASSKKTTESNTEAFF; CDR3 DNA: TGTGCCAGCAGCAAAAAAACGACAGAAAGCAACACTGAAGCTTTCTTT
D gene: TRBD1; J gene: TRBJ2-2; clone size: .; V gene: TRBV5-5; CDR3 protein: CASSWTGGGTGELFF; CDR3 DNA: TGTGCCAGCAGCTGGACAGGGGGAGGGACCGGGGAGCTGTTTTTT
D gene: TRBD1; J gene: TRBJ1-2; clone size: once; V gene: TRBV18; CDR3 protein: CASSPTGQGGYGYTF; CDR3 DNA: TGTGCCAGCTCACCGACTGGACAGGGAGGTTATGGCTACACCTTC
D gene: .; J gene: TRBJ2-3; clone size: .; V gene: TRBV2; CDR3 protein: CASRSGLAATDTQYF; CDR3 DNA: TGTGCCAGCAGATCGGGACTCGCCGCCACAGATACGCAGTATTTT
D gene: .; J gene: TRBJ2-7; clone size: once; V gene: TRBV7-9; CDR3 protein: CASSRAQGEDEQYF; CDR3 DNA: TGTGCCAGCAGCCGAGCCCAGGGGGAGGACGAGCAGTACTTC
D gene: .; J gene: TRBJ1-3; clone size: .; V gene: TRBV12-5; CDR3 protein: CASGLLGNTIYF; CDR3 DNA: TGTGCTAGTGGTTTGTTAGGAAACACCATATATTTT
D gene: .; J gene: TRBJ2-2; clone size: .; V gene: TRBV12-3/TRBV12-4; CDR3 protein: CASSLEGNGELFF; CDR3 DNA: TGTGCCAGCAGTTTAGAGGGGAACGGGGAGCTGTTTTTT
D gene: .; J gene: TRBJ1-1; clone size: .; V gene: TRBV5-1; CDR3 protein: CASSLAGAQNTEAFF; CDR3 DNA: TGCGCCAGCAGCTTGGCAGGGGCCCAGAACACTGAAGCTTTCTTT
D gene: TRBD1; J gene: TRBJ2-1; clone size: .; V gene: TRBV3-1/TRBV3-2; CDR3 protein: CASSQASSQDRASYRQGQFF; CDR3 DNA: TGTGCCAGCAGCCAAGCAAGCTCCCAGGACAGGGCTTCATACCGACAAGGGCAGTTCTTC